Included here is one T cell receptor beta chain sequence, with context. CDR3 size: 14 residues. Trimming took off 0 bases at V and 9 bases at J, with 10 bases between the two ends. CDR1 and CDR2 (germline): SGHNT, YYREEE (reference sequence). The data were obtained in a study of blood T cell repertoires in COVID-19. Only in-frame clones appear in the TCRdb table, and some are missing; sequencing was by immunoSEQ multiplex PCR. This table has over 15,000 clones, more than 75% appearing once. This rearrangement joins TRBV5-4 to TRBJ1-6, with D uncertain. Sequencing input: peripheral blood. The TCR originated in a man aged 55 to 70 with active or convalescent COVID-19. The CDR3 region is CASSLGAETSPLHF. The CDR3 coding sequence is TGTGCCAGCAGCTTGGGGGCCGAGACTTCACCCCTCCACTTT.